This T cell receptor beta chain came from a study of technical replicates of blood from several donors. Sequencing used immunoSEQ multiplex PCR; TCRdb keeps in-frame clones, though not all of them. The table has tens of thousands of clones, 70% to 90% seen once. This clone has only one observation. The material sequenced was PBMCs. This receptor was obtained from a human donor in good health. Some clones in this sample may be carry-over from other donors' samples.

CDR3 nucleotide sequence: TGTGCCAGCAGCTTGGTCGGTTTTCAGCCCCAGCATTTT. The encoded protein is CASSLVGFQPQHF. V is TRBV5-5 and J is TRBJ1-5, with D uncertain. The CDR3 has 13 amino acids. With 0 bases removed from V and 6 bases from J, the gap between germline ends came to 7 bases. Germline V lookup: CDR1 SGHKS, CDR2 YYEKEE (reference sequence).